This T cell receptor beta chain was obtained from a study of blood T cell repertoires in COVID-19. The CDR3 has 13 amino acids. V was clipped by 4 bases and J by 8 bases, with 14 bases between them. The data were produced by immunoSEQ multiplex PCR, yet TCRdb's version contains in-frame clones alone and is incomplete. The sample consists of 200,000 to 300,000 clones, 80% to 95% of them appearing once. This sequence was found in a man aged 25 to 45 with COVID-19, enrolled during active disease. Sequences were obtained from peripheral blood. The rearrangement joins TRBV12-3 or TRBV12-4 to TRBJ1-2; D is unresolved. The CDR3 reads CASSSAEMVGYTF. Here the CDR3 DNA reads TGTGCCAGCAGTTCAGCGGAGATGGTGGGCTACACCTTC.